These T cell receptor beta chains were read from a single sample in a study of T cells in Graves' hyperthyroidism and ophthalmopathy. MiXCR was run by TCRdb on the multiplex PCR reads, yielding one entry per CDR3 protein. The data hold about 400,000 distinct CDR3 sequences, with 15% to 18% observed a single time. Material for sequencing was blood. These receptors were obtained from a woman under 30 with Graves' hyperthyroidism. The CDR3 runs from the conserved cysteine through the conserved F or W. A D gene is named only where the DNA matches it firmly. The size field is filled for only some rows; it gives once, few, many or a size class.

D gene | J gene | clone size | V gene | CDR3 protein | CDR3 DNA
- | TRBJ1-2 | - | TRBV20-1 | CSAPTDYYGYTF | TGCAGTGCCCCGACGGATTACTATGGCTACACCTTC
- | TRBJ2-1 | many | TRBV28 | CASSGTAIYNEQFF | TGTGCCAGCAGTGGAACGGCGATATACAATGAGCAGTTCTTC
TRBD2 | TRBJ2-7 | many | TRBV10-1 | CASSGGLATYEQYF | TGCGCCAGCAGTGGGGGACTAGCGACCTACGAGCAGTACTTC
- | TRBJ1-5 | - | TRBV30 | CASKWAGEDSNRPQHF | TGTGCCTCAAAATGGGCAGGGGAAGATAGCAATCGGCCCCAGCACTTT
TRBD2 | TRBJ2-3 | many | TRBV7-9 | CASSSTGLAGPTDTQYF | TGTGCCAGCAGCTCTACGGGACTAGCGGGGCCCACAGATACGCAGTATTTT
TRBD2 | TRBJ2-5 | few | TRBV29-1 | CSVELSSGGGETQYF | TGCAGCGTTGAGCTGTCTAGCGGGGGGGGAGAGACCCAGTACTTC
- | TRBJ2-3 | many | TRBV5-5 | CASSLLVDTQYF | TGTGCCAGCAGCTTGCTAGTCGATACGCAGTATTTT
TRBD1 | TRBJ2-1 | many | TRBV7-9 | CASSLEGIPGTGSSEEQFF | TGTGCCAGCAGCTTAGAGGGGATCCCCGGGACAGGGAGTTCCGAGGAGCAGTTCTTC
TRBD1 | TRBJ1-3 | - | TRBV5-1 | CASSLLPQGAGGNTIYF | TGCGCCAGCAGCTTGCTTCCACAGGGGGCTGGTGGAAACACCATATATTTT
TRBD1 | TRBJ1-3 | - | TRBV25-1 | CASSDTTGDGNTIYF | TGTGCCAGCAGTGATACAACAGGGGATGGAAACACCATATATTTT
- | TRBJ1-1 | few | TRBV6-2/TRBV6-3 | CASRSQGPTNTEAFF | TGTGCCAGCAGATCACAGGGTCCTACGAACACTGAAGCTTTCTTT
TRBD2 | TRBJ2-1 | many | TRBV3-1 | CASSPSGTSSTEQFF | TGTGCCAGCAGCCCGTCCGGGACTAGCTCAACCGAGCAGTTCTTC
- | TRBJ2-2 | many | TRBV9 | CASSVVGRTRNTGELFF | TGTGCCAGCAGCGTAGTGGGGAGGACCCGGAACACCGGGGAGCTGTTTTTT
- | TRBJ1-5 | many | TRBV2 | CASSEADSDLQPQHF | TGTGCCAGCAGTGAAGCGGACAGTGATTTGCAGCCCCAGCATTTT
- | TRBJ1-4 | few | TRBV29-1 | CSVEDAGWEKLFF | TGCAGCGTTGAAGATGCCGGGTGGGAAAAACTGTTTTTT
TRBD1 | TRBJ2-7 | many | TRBV2 | CASKGDRGDYEQYF | TGTGCCAGCAAAGGGGACAGGGGTGACTACGAGCAGTACTTC
- | TRBJ1-2 | many | TRBV24-1 | CATSGKTNYGYTF | TGTGCCACCAGTGGGAAGACTAACTATGGCTACACCTTC
TRBD2 | TRBJ2-1 | many | TRBV25-1 | CASSDPTSGSGHEQFF | TGTGCCAGCAGTGATCCGACTAGCGGGAGTGGCCATGAGCAGTTCTTC
- | TRBJ1-1 | - | TRBV12-3/TRBV12-4 | CASSFSSTSNTEAFF | TGTGCCAGCAGTTTTTCTAGCACGTCGAACACTGAAGCTTTCTTT
- | TRBJ2-3 | many | TRBV7-8 | CASSLAIGDTQYF | TGTGCCAGCAGCTTAGCGATCGGTGATACGCAGTATTTT
TRBD1 | TRBJ1-5 | few | TRBV15 | CAAARTGLSNQPQHF | TGTGCCGCTGCGAGGACAGGGCTTAGCAATCAGCCCCAGCATTTT
TRBD1 | TRBJ2-1 | - | TRBV27 | CASGDRAFYEQFF | TGTGCCAGCGGGGACAGGGCATTTTATGAGCAGTTCTTC